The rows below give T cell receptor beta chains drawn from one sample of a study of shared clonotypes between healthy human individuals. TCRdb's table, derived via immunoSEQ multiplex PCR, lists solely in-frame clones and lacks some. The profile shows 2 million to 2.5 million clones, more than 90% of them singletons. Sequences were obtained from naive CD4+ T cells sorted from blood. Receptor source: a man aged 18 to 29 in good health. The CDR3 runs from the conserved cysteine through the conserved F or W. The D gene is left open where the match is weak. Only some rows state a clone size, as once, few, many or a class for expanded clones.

TGTGCCTGGAGTGGACTAGCGGTCGGGTCCGAGCAGTACTTC | CAWSGLAVGSEQYF | TRBD2 | once | TRBJ2-7 | TRBV30
TGTGCCAGCAGCTTGACAGGGGGCGGCTATGGCTACACCTTC | CASSLTGGGYGYTF | TRBD1 | . | TRBJ1-2 | TRBV5-6
TGCAGCGTTGAAGTTAGGCAGGGGGAGTGGAACACTGAAGCTTTCTTT | CSVEVRQGEWNTEAFF | TRBD1 | . | TRBJ1-1 | TRBV29-1
TGTGCCACCCTGCGGGGAACAAACACCGGGGAGCTGTTTTTT | CATLRGTNTGELFF | . | . | TRBJ2-2 | TRBV6-1
TGCGCCAGCAGCTTGGCCGTGAATGAGCAGTTCTTC | CASSLAVNEQFF | . | . | TRBJ2-1 | TRBV5-1
TGTGCCAGCAGTGTGGGAGGGAGGCGGTATGGCTACACCTTC | CASSVGGRRYGYTF | . | . | TRBJ1-2 | TRBV2
TGTGCCAGCAGTGTACAGATTAGCGGGAGAACGTCAGATACGCAGTATTTT | CASSVQISGRTSDTQYF | TRBD2 | . | TRBJ2-3 | TRBV6-1
TGTGCCATCAGGAGGGGGGGGAATAATTCACCCCTCCACTTT | CAIRRGGNNSPLHF | . | . | TRBJ1-6 | TRBV10-3
TGTGCCAGCAGCCAAGATGGGGTATACACTGAAGCTTTCTTT | CASSQDGVYTEAFF | . | . | TRBJ1-1 | TRBV14
TGTGCCAGCAGTTACTCCAGTCACACAGATACGCAGTATTTT | CASSYSSHTDTQYF | . | . | TRBJ2-3 | TRBV6-5
TGTGCCAGCAGCTTAGAGGTGTTGGGGGCGCCGTCAACCGGGGAGCTGTTTTTT | CASSLEVLGAPSTGELFF | . | . | TRBJ2-2 | TRBV11-3
TGTGCCAGCAGTGGAACAGGACGCGTTAATCTGGGCGAGCAGTACTTC | CASSGTGRVNLGEQYF | . | . | TRBJ2-7 | TRBV25-1
TGTGCCACCAGCAGGGGACAGGAGATCGTTAACTATGGCTACACCTTC | CATSRGQEIVNYGYTF | TRBD1 | . | TRBJ1-2 | TRBV15
TGTGCCAGCAGCTTAGCCGGGACAGGGGGCACAGATACGCAGTATTTT | CASSLAGTGGTDTQYF | TRBD1 | . | TRBJ2-3 | TRBV7-9
TGTGCCAGCAGTGGGCCAGATACGCAGTATTTT | CASSGPDTQYF | . | few | TRBJ2-3 | TRBV2
TGCAGCGTTGAGTTTGGGGACCTTATTGGGGAGCTGTTTTTT | CSVEFGDLIGELFF | . | . | TRBJ2-2 | TRBV29-1
TGTGCCAGTAGTCCCACCGGGACAACTTACGAGCAGTACTTC | CASSPTGTTYEQYF | . | . | TRBJ2-7 | TRBV19
TGTGCCAGTAGTACAGCGGAGGGTACCGGGGAGCTGTTTTTT | CASSTAEGTGELFF | . | . | TRBJ2-2 | TRBV19
TGTGCCAGCAGCTTAAAAGGGGGGACACCCTACAATGAGCAGTTCTTC | CASSLKGGTPYNEQFF | . | . | TRBJ2-1 | TRBV7-9
TGTGCCGTCGCTCGGGCGGGGACCTACGAGCAGTACTTC | CAVARAGTYEQYF | . | . | TRBJ2-7 | TRBV11-2
TGTGCCAGCGCCCCTAACAGGGACACTGAAGCTTTCTTT | CASAPNRDTEAFF | . | . | TRBJ1-1 | TRBV6-6
TGCGCCAGCAGCCCGCGAAAGGCGGGAGGATCCTACAATGAGCAGTTCTTC | CASSPRKAGGSYNEQFF | TRBD2 | once | TRBJ2-1 | TRBV4-1
TGTGCCAGTAGTATGAGGGCGGGACTCTCCTACGAGCAGTACTTC | CASSMRAGLSYEQYF | . | once | TRBJ2-7 | TRBV19
TGTGCCAGCAGCCAAGAGGTCCGCCGGACAGGGGATTTAAATTCACCCCTCCACTTT | CASSQEVRRTGDLNSPLHF | TRBD1 | . | TRBJ1-6 | TRBV4-2
TGTGCCAGCAGTGCGACCAGGGGGCGAGAGACCCAGTACTTC | CASSATRGRETQYF | TRBD1 | once | TRBJ2-5 | TRBV6-1
TGTGCCAGCAGACAAGGGGGGAAAGAGACCCAGTACTTC | CASRQGGKETQYF | . | . | TRBJ2-5 | TRBV6-1
TGTGCCAGCAGTTTCGCCTCCTACAATGAGCAGTTCTTC | CASSFASYNEQFF | . | . | TRBJ2-1 | TRBV28
TGTGCCAGCAGCATCAGGCCCCCCGGAACTAATGAAAAACTGTTTTTT | CASSIRPPGTNEKLFF | . | once | TRBJ1-4 | TRBV7-6
TGTGCCAGCAGTGGACTAGCGGGGACCTACCAAGAGACCCAGTACTTC | CASSGLAGTYQETQYF | TRBD2 | . | TRBJ2-5 | TRBV6-1
TGCGCCAGCAGCTCCGACAGGGGGTGGGACGAGCAGTACTTC | CASSSDRGWDEQYF | TRBD1 | . | TRBJ2-7 | TRBV5-1
TGTGCCAGCAGCCCCCGGGGACAGGGGGACTATGGCTACACCTTC | CASSPRGQGDYGYTF | TRBD1 | . | TRBJ1-2 | TRBV9
TGTGCCAGCAGATCTGGGGGGGAGTACGAGCAGTACTTC | CASRSGGEYEQYF | TRBD2 | . | TRBJ2-7 | TRBV28
TGTGCCAGCAGGGGGACAACAAACTACGAGCAGTACTTC | CASRGTTNYEQYF | . | . | TRBJ2-7 | TRBV6-1
TGTGCCAGCAGCCCCACCCGGGGGGAAAACCTGAACACTGAAGCTTTCTTT | CASSPTRGENLNTEAFF | . | once | TRBJ1-1 | TRBV11-3
TGCAGCGGGGGAAGAGAGACCCAGTACTTC | CSGGRETQYF | . | . | TRBJ2-5 | TRBV20-1
TGTGCCAGCAGCCTGCAGGGAGCGCAGTATTTT | CASSLQGAQYF | . | once | TRBJ2-3 | TRBV11-2
TGTGCCACCTGGAGGGCAGGGGGCTATGGCTACACCTTC | CATWRAGGYGYTF | TRBD1 | . | TRBJ1-2 | TRBV6-5
TGTGCCAGCCGGGCCGAGCGGGTTGAAAAACTGTTTTTT | CASRAERVEKLFF | . | . | TRBJ1-4 | TRBV28
TGTGCCAGCTCACTACCCGGGACAGGGGCTGAAGCTTTCTTT | CASSLPGTGAEAFF | TRBD1 | . | TRBJ1-1 | TRBV18
TGTGCCAGCAGACGCCAGGGAGGCACTGAAGCTTTCTTT | CASRRQGGTEAFF | . | . | TRBJ1-1 | TRBV6-5
TGTGCCAGCAGCTCCGGATTCAGGGGAGCGAAGGGGGAAAACATTCAGTACTTC | CASSSGFRGAKGENIQYF | . | . | TRBJ2-4 | TRBV11-2
TGCGCCAGCAGCTTCGACCTACCGACAGGGGGCGGGGAGACCCAGTACTTC | CASSFDLPTGGGETQYF | TRBD1 | once | TRBJ2-5 | TRBV5-1
TGTGCCAGCAGCTTAGAAGGCAGGGGAGAGACCCAGTACTTC | CASSLEGRGETQYF | . | . | TRBJ2-5 | TRBV11-2
TGTGCCAGCAGTTTCCAGACAGGGCGGGTGGGGAACACTGAAGCTTTCTTT | CASSFQTGRVGNTEAFF | TRBD1 | . | TRBJ1-1 | TRBV10-3
TGTGCCAGCAGCTTACTTGGGGCCGCGGGGAATGAGCAGTTCTTC | CASSLLGAAGNEQFF | . | . | TRBJ2-1 | TRBV7-2
TGTGCCAGTAGGGACGTCGGAACTGAAGCTTTCTTT | CASRDVGTEAFF | . | . | TRBJ1-1 | TRBV25-1
TGTGCCAGCAGTTACGGCAGGCCGGTAGCGAACACTGAAGCTTTCTTT | CASSYGRPVANTEAFF | . | . | TRBJ1-1 | TRBV6-6
TGTGCCTGGAGCGGACAGGCTCGGGAGCAGTACTTC | CAWSGQAREQYF | TRBD1 | . | TRBJ2-7 | TRBV30
TGTGCCAGCAGTTCGTACATGGAAACCTACGAGCAGTACTTC | CASSSYMETYEQYF | . | . | TRBJ2-7 | TRBV6-5
TGTGCCAGCTCACTCGATAAAAATCAGCCCCAGCATTTT | CASSLDKNQPQHF | . | . | TRBJ1-5 | TRBV18
TGTGCCAGCCGTAGTAGACCGGACAGGGTAGCCGGGGAGCTGTTTTTT | CASRSRPDRVAGELFF | TRBD1 | . | TRBJ2-2 | TRBV5-5
TGTGCCAGTACGGAGGGCGGGGGCGAGCAGTACTTC | CASTEGGGEQYF | TRBD2 | . | TRBJ2-7 | TRBV19
TGTGCCTGGACGCTTCGGGACAGGGGGGCCTACGAGCAGTACTTC | CAWTLRDRGAYEQYF | TRBD1 | once | TRBJ2-7 | TRBV30